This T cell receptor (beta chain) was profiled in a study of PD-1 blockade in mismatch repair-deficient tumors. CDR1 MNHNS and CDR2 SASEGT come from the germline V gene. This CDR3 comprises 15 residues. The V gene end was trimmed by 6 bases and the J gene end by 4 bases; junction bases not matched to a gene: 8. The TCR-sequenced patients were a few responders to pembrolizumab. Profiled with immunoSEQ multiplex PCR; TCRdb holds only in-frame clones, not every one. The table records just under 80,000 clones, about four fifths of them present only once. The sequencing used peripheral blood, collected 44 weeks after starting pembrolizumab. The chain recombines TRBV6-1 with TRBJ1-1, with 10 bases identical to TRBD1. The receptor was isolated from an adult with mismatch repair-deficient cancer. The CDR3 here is CASRARGQGSTEAFF. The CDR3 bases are TGTGCCAGCAGAGCCCGGGGACAGGGGTCCACTGAAGCTTTCTTT.